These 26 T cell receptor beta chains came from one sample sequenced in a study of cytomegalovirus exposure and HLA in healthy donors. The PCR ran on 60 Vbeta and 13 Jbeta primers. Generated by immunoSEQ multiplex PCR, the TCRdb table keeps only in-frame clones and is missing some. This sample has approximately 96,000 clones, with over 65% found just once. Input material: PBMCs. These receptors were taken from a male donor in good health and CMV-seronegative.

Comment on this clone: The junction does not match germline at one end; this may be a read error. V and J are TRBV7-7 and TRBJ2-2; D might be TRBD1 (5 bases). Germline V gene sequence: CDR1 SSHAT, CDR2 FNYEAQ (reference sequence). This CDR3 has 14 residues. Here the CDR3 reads CASSLVAGSGELFF. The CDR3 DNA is TGTGCTAGCAGCTTAGTCGCAGGGTCCGGGGAGCTGTTTTTT.

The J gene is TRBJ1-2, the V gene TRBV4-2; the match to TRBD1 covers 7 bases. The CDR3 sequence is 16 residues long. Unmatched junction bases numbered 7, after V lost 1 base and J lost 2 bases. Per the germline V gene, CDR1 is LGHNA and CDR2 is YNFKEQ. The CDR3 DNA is TGTGCCAGCAGCCAAGTCTCGGGACAGACAAACTATGGCTACACCTTC. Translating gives CASSQVSGQTNYGYTF.

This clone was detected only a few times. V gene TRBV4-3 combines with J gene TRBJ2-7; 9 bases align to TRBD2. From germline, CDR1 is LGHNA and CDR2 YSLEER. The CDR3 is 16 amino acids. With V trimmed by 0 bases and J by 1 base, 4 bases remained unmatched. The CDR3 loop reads CASSQDRSGGSYEQYF. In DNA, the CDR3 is TGCGCCAGCAGCCAAGATCGAAGCGGGGGGTCCTACGAGCAGTACTTC.

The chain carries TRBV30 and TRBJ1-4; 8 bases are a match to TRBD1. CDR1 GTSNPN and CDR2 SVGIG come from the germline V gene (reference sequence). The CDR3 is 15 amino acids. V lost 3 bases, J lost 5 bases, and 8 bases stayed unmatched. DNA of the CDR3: TGTGCCTGGAGGACCCCCAGGGGGCTAAATGAAAAACTGTTTTTT. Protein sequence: CAWRTPRGLNEKLFF. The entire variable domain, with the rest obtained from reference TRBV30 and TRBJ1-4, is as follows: SQTIHQWPATLVQPVGSPLSLECTVEGTSNPNLYWYRQAAGRGLQLLFYSVGIGQISSEVPQNLSASRPQDRQFILSSKKLLLSDSGFYLCAWRTPRGLNEKLFFGSGTQLSVL.

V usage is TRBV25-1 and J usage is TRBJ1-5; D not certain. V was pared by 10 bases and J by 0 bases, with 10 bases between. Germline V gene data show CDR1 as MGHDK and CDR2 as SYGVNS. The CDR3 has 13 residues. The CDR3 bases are TGTGCCACCCGACTCTATAGCAATCAGCCCCAGCATTTT. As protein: CATRLYSNQPQHF.

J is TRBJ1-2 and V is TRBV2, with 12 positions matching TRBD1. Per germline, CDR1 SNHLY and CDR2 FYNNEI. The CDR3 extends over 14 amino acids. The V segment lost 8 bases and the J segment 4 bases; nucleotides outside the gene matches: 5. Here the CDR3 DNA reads TGTGCCAGCGGGGACAGGGGGCTAAGCTATGGCTACACCTTC. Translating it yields CASGDRGLSYGYTF.

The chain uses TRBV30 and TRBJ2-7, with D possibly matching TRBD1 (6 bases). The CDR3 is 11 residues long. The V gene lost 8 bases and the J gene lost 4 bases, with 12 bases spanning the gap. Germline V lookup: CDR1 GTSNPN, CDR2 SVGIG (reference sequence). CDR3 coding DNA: TGTGCCCAGACAGGAGATTACGAGCAGTACTTC. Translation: CAQTGDYEQYF.

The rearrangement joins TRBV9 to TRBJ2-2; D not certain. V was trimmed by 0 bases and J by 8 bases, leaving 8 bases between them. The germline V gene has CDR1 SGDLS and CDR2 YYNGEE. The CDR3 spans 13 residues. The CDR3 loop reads CASSVAVSGELFF. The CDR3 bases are TGTGCCAGCAGCGTAGCTGTTTCTGGGGAGCTGTTTTTT.

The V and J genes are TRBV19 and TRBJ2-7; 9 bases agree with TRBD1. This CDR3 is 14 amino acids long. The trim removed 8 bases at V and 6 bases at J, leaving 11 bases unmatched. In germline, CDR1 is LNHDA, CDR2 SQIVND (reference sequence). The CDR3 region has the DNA TGTGCCAGTGACCGGGGACAGGGTTTCTCCGAGCAGTACTTC. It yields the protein CASDRGQGFSEQYF.

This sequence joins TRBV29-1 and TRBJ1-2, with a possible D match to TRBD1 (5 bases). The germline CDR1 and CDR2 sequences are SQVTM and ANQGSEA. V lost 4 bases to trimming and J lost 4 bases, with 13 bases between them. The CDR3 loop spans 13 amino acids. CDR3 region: CSVAVDRLYGYTF. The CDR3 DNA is TGCAGCGTTGCCGTAGACAGACTCTATGGCTACACCTTC.

The CDR3 sequence is CASSSYRGAGQPQHF. DNA of the CDR3: TGTGCCAGCAGTTCGTACAGGGGAGCGGGCCAGCCCCAGCATTTT. The chain has TRBV28 and TRBJ1-5; TRBD1 matches at 7 bases. The CDR3 has 15 amino acids. V shed 4 bases and J 7 bases; nucleotides not matched to a gene: 10. In germline, CDR1 is MDHEN, CDR2 SYDVKM.

CDR3 in DNA: TGTGCCAGCAGTGAATCGGACGGACAGTACAATGAGCAGTTCTTC. Amino acid sequence: CASSESDGQYNEQFF. The V gene is TRBV25-1, the J gene TRBJ2-1; D is perhaps TRBD1 (6 bases). The germline gives CDR1 MGHDK, CDR2 SYGVNS. The CDR3 contains 15 residues. V gave up 1 base and J gave up 4 bases, with 11 bases separating them. Variable domain in full (rest from reference TRBV25-1 and TRBJ2-1): EADIYQTPRYLVIGTGKKITLECSQTMGHDKMYWYQQDPGMELHLIHYSYGVNSTEKGDLSSESTVSRIRTEHFPLTLESARPSHTSQYLCASSESDGQYNEQFFGPGTRLTVL.

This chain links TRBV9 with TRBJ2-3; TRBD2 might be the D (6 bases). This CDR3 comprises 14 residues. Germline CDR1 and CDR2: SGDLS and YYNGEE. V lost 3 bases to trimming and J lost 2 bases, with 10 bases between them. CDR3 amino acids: CASSGRGTTDTQYF. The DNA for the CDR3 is TGTGCCAGCAGCGGACGCGGGACCACAGATACGCAGTATTTT.

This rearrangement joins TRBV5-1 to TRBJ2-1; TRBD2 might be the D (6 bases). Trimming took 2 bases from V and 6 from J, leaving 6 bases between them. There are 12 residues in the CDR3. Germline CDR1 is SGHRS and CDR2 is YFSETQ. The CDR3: CASSFGGNEQFF. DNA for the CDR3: TGCGCCAGCAGCTTCGGGGGCAATGAGCAGTTCTTC.

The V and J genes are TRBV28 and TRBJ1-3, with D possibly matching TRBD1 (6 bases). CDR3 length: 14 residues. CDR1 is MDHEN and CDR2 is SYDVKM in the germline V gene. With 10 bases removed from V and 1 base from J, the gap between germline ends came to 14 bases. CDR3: CATNRALSGNTIYF. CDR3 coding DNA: TGTGCCACTAACAGGGCCCTATCTGGAAACACCATATATTTT.

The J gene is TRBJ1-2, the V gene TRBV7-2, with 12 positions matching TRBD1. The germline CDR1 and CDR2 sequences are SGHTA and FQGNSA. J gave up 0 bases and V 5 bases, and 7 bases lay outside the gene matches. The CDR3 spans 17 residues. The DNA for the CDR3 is TGTGCCAGCAGCCAAAGGGACAGGGGGCGAGCTAACTATGGCTACACCTTC. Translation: CASSQRDRGRANYGYTF.

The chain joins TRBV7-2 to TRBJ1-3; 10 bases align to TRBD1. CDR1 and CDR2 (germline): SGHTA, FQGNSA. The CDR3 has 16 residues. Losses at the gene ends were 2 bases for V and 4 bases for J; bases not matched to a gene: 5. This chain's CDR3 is CASSLRRDRGGNTIYF. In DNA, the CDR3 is TGTGCCAGCAGCTTACGACGGGACAGGGGCGGAAACACCATATATTTT.

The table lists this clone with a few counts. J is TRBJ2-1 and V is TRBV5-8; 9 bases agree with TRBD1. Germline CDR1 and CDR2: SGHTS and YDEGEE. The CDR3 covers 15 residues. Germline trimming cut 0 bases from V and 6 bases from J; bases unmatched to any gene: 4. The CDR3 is CASSLGGQGGNEQFF. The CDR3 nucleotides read TGTGCCAGCAGCTTGGGGGGACAGGGAGGCAATGAGCAGTTCTTC.

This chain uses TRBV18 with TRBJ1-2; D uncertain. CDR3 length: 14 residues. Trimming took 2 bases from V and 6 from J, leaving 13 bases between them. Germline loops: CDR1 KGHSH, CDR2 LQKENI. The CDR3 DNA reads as TGTGCCAGCTCACCAAGCGGAGGTTGGGATGGCTACACCTTC. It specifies CASSPSGGWDGYTF.

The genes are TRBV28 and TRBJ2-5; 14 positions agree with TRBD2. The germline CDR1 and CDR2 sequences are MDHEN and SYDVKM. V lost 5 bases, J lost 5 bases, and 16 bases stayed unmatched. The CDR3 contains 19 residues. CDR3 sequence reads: CASSTLTGTSGRYWETQYF. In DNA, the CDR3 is TGTGCCAGCAGTACATTAACCGGGACTAGCGGGAGATATTGGGAGACCCAGTACTTC.

This CDR3 reads CATSQDRTAFSGNTIYF. The DNA for the CDR3 is TGTGCCACCAGTCAGGACAGGACCGCTTTCTCTGGAAACACCATATATTTT. This rearrangement joins TRBV15 to TRBJ1-3, with 7 positions matching TRBD1. Germline CDR1 reads LNHNV; CDR2 reads YYDKDF (reference sequence). The CDR3 is 17 amino acids. Unmatched junction bases numbered 11, after V lost 6 bases and J lost 0 bases.

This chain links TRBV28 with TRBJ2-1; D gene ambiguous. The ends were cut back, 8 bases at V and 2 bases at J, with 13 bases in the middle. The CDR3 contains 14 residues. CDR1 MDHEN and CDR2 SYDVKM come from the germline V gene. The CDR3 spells CASGLAPPYNEQFF. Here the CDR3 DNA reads TGTGCCAGCGGGTTAGCACCTCCCTACAATGAGCAGTTCTTC.

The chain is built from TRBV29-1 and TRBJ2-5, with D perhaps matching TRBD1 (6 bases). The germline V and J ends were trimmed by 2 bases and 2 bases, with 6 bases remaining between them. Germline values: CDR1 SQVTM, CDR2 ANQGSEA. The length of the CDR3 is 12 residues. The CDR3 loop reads CSVERGQETQYF. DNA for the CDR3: TGCAGCGTTGAAAGGGGGCAAGAGACCCAGTACTTC. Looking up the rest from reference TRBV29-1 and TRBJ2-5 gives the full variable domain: SAVISQKPSRDICQRGTSLTIQCQVDSQVTMMFWYRQQPGQSLTLIATANQGSEATYESGFVIDKFPISRPNLTFSTLTVSNMSPEDSSIYLCSVERGQETQYFGPGTRLLVL.

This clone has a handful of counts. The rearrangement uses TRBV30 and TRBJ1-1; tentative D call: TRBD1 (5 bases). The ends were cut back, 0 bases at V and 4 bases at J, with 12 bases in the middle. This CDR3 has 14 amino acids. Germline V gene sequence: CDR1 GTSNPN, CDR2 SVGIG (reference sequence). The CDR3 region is CAWSVLGGGTEAFF. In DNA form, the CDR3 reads TGTGCCTGGAGTGTACTCGGGGGGGGCACTGAAGCTTTCTTT.

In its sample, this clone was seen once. CDR3: CASSLRTGGGEKLFF. The CDR3 DNA follows: TGTGCCAGCAGCCTTAGGACAGGGGGCGGGGAAAAACTGTTTTTT. The chain carries TRBV5-4 and TRBJ1-4; 11 bases map to TRBD1. Germline V lookup: CDR1 SGHNT, CDR2 YYREEE (reference sequence). The CDR3 is made up of 15 amino acids. V shed 4 bases, J shed 8 bases, and the junction held 7 bases outside the gene matches.

DNA of the CDR3: TGTGCCAGCAGCCGGGACAGGGGCAGCTCGCGCGGCTACACCTTC. Its protein is CASSRDRGSSRGYTF. The chain recombines TRBV2 with TRBJ1-2; TRBD1 aligns across 10 bases. Trimming cost V 6 bases and J 8 bases; bases outside gene matches: 12. This CDR3 region has 15 residues. Germline loops: CDR1 SNHLY, CDR2 FYNNEI.